Listed below are T cell receptor beta chains from one sample, sequenced in a study of OX40 agonist ivuxolimab in advanced cancers. TCRdb keeps only in-frame clones here, not all; method: immunoSEQ multiplex PCR. The sample shows roughly 80,000 clones, approximately 90% of them seen only once. Sequenced material: CD4+ or CD8+ T cells sorted from blood, taken in a trial of the OX40 agonist ivuxolimab. The receptors come from an adult with an advanced solid tumor such as melanoma, head and neck, liver or kidney cancer. Each CDR3 is given with its conserved first and last residue. The D gene is left open where the match is weak. Size tells how often a clone was seen (once, few, many) or the class of an expanded clone, and some rows leave it out.

V: TRBV5-4; size: -; D: TRBD2; J: TRBJ2-1; CDR3: CASSLGGLAGGSDQFF; DNA: TGTGCCAGCAGCTTGGGGGGACTAGCGGGAGGGTCTGATCAGTTCTTC
V: TRBV6-1; size: -; D: TRBD1; J: TRBJ2-7; CDR3: CASSDPRKGAREQYF; DNA: TGTGCCAGCAGTGACCCTCGAAAGGGGGCTAGGGAGCAGTACTTC
V: TRBV7-4; size: once; D: -; J: TRBJ2-7; CDR3: CASSPIPSFSEQYF; DNA: TGTGCCAGCAGTCCCATCCCTTCCTTTAGCGAGCAGTACTTC
V: TRBV5-4; size: -; D: -; J: TRBJ1-4; CDR3: CASSFGGRGTNEKLFF; DNA: TGTGCCAGCAGCTTTGGAGGGCGCGGAACTAATGAAAAACTGTTTTTT
V: TRBV28; size: -; D: -; J: TRBJ1-1; CDR3: CASSLWGGNTEAFF; DNA: TGTGCCAGCAGTTTATGGGGGGGGAACACTGAAGCTTTCTTT
V: TRBV6-1; size: -; D: -; J: TRBJ2-7; CDR3: CASRATGEGYEQYF; DNA: TGTGCCAGCAGGGCTACCGGGGAAGGGTACGAGCAGTACTTC
V: TRBV7-8; size: -; D: -; J: TRBJ1-2; CDR3: CASSLARLDKGDGYTF; DNA: TGTGCCAGCAGCTTAGCTAGATTGGACAAAGGGGATGGCTACACCTTC
V: TRBV5-6; size: -; D: TRBD1; J: TRBJ1-2; CDR3: CASSLWYRGYGYTF; DNA: TGTGCCAGCAGCTTGTGGTACAGGGGGTATGGCTACACCTTC
V: TRBV2; size: -; D: -; J: TRBJ2-3; CDR3: CASSRSRDGYF; DNA: TGTGCCAGCAGCCGGTCCCGGGACGGGTATTTT
V: TRBV7-9; size: once; D: -; J: TRBJ2-7; CDR3: CASSVDSAYEQYF; DNA: TGTGCCAGCAGCGTCGACTCCGCCTACGAGCAGTACTTC
V: TRBV19; size: -; D: -; J: TRBJ2-3; CDR3: CASSIAGPGTDTQYF; DNA: TGTGCCAGTAGTATAGCCGGACCGGGAACAGATACGCAGTATTTT
V: TRBV20-1; size: -; D: -; J: TRBJ2-1; CDR3: CSATSYNEQFF; DNA: TGCAGTGCTACCTCCTACAATGAGCAGTTCTTC